At least ten counts were recorded for the clone carrying this T cell receptor beta chain. From the RACE reads, TCRdb called clonotypes with MiXCR, one entry per CDR3 protein. The top ten clones hold under 2% of a sample with about 80,000 distinct CDR3 sequences, approximately 8% of them seen once. The data stem from a study of human T cells and chemical hapten exposure. Looking at the study overall: 2% DPC was applied to around 2 cm by around 2 cm of upper inner arm skin for sensitization.

This sample's time point: patch test 1, 2 weeks after DPC sensitization. Indicated treatment: therapeutic diphenylcyclopropenone sensitization with weekly scalp DPC. Deletions cut 0 bases from V and 6 bases from J, with 11 bases between. Germline-derived CDR1 and CDR2 are SGDLS and YYNGEE. The CDR3 length is 14 residues. The sample here was whole blood, taken in connection with sensitization to the hapten diphenylcyclopropenone (DPC). This clonotype was obtained from a woman younger than 45 with alopecia areata. Some clones in this sample may be carry-over from other donors' samples. The V and J genes are TRBV9 and TRBJ2-3; tentative D call: TRBD2 (6 bases). CDR3: CASSVGRGGDTQYF. DNA for the CDR3: TGTGCCAGCAGCGTAGGGCGGGGCGGGGATACGCAGTATTTT. Full variable domain (missing parts from reference TRBV9 and TRBJ2-3): DSGVTQTPKHLITATGQRVTLRCSPRSGDLSVYWYQQSLDQGLQFLIQYYNGEERAKGNILERFSAQQFPDLHSELNLSSLELGDSALYFCASSVGRGGDTQYFGPGTRLTVL.